This T cell receptor (beta chain) was captured in a study of cytotoxic CD8 clonotypes in ibrutinib-treated CLL. Across the study: Responses: 24 partial, 2 complete; after median around 70 months, about 14 stayed remitted, approximately twelve progressed. The samples contained under 300,000 productive templates on average. They also contained an average of about 100,000 productive rearrangements.

In its sample, this clone was seen a few times. Its specificity is unknown. The germline V gene has CDR1 LNHDA and CDR2 SQIVND (reference sequence). The CDR3 has 14 amino acids. The J segment lost 3 bases and the V segment lost 9 bases, leaving 6 bases of the junction unmatched. Some clones are missing from TCRdb's copy, which holds only in-frame ones; the method was immunoSEQ multiplex PCR. The sample has 25,000 to 30,000 clones; approximately 80% are singletons. Findings and caveats of the study: The public clonotypes identified were infrequent and showed contraction or stability on treatment. Before falling back toward baseline at progression, clonality had risen at the time of ibrutinib response.

Here the sequenced sample was PBMCs, taken after 36 months of ibrutinib treatment. The chain couples TRBV19 to TRBJ2-3; 10 bases line up with TRBD1. The clonotype comes from a human donor with chronic lymphocytic leukemia. The chain's CDR3 is CASWTGQGTDTQYF. The CDR3 nucleotides read TGTGCCAGCTGGACGGGACAGGGGACAGATACGCAGTATTTT.